Presented here are 27 T cell receptor beta chains from one specimen sequenced in a study of cytomegalovirus exposure and HLA in healthy donors. The PCR used 60 Vbeta and 13 Jbeta primers. Assay: immunoSEQ multiplex PCR; the TCRdb copy retains only in-frame clones and omits some. The data hold tens of thousands of clones, with less than 80% observed a single time. The sequencing sample was made of PBMCs. These TCRs come from a woman aged 50 to 60 in good health and CMV-seropositive.

This sequence joins TRBV5-1 and TRBJ1-1; D possibly corresponds to TRBD1 (6 bases). Per the germline V gene, CDR1 is SGHRS and CDR2 is YFSETQ. V lost 2 bases, J lost 4 bases, and 9 bases lay in between. The CDR3 extends over 13 amino acids. The CDR3 DNA reads TGCGCCAGCAGCTTCACAGGGTTCACTGAAGCTTTCTTT. It codes for CASSFTGFTEAFF.

This clone came up a few times. This chain connects TRBV19 to TRBJ1-2; tentative D call: TRBD1 (6 bases). Deletions cut 4 bases from V and 4 bases from J, with 10 bases between. CDR1 is LNHDA, CDR2 SQIVND, per germline (reference sequence). The CDR3 has 13 amino acids. The CDR3 loop reads CASSNREGYGYTF. CDR3 sequence (DNA): TGTGCCAGTAGTAACAGGGAGGGCTATGGCTACACCTTC.

V and J are TRBV28 and TRBJ2-7; no clear D. The V end was cut by 6 bases, the J end by 5 bases, with 11 bases between. The CDR3 consists of 12 residues. Germline V lookup: CDR1 MDHEN, CDR2 SYDVKM. CDR3: CASSRRSHEQYF. For the CDR3, the DNA is TGTGCCAGCAGCCGAAGGAGTCACGAGCAGTACTTC. The entire variable domain, with the rest obtained from reference TRBV28 and TRBJ2-7, is as follows: DVKVTQSSRYLVKRTGEKVFLECVQDMDHENMFWYRQDPGLGLRLIYFSYDVKMKEKGDIPEGYSVSREKKERFSLILESASTNQTSMYLCASSRRSHEQYFGPGTRLTVT.

This clone was counted ten times or more. The rearrangement uses TRBV10-3 and TRBJ1-1; possible D gene TRBD1, 5 bases. This CDR3 contains 13 residues. V lost 10 bases, J lost 7 bases, and 19 bases lay in between. Germline CDR1 reads ENHRY; CDR2 reads SYGVKD. The CDR3 DNA follows: TGTGCCACCAGGGAGGACAAGCAGTTTGAAGCTTTCTTT. Amino acid sequence: CATREDKQFEAFF.

This clone was seen more than once but under ten times. The chain couples TRBV7-9 to TRBJ2-2; the D gene is possibly TRBD1 (6 bases). Trimming stripped 4 bases from V and 0 bases from J, with 18 bases between. Per germline, CDR1 SEHNR and CDR2 FQNEAQ (reference sequence). The CDR3 loop spans 18 amino acids. The CDR3 spells CASSSAGAAPANTGELFF. The CDR3 DNA reads TGTGCCAGCAGCTCCGCAGGGGCCGCGCCAGCGAACACCGGGGAGCTGTTTTTT.

In DNA, the CDR3 is TGTGCCACCAGCAGAGGGGACAGGGATCGTCAGCCCCAGCATTTT. Protein sequence: CATSRGDRDRQPQHF. This chain uses TRBV15 with TRBJ1-5; 9 nucleotides agree with TRBD1. The germline gives CDR1 LNHNV, CDR2 YYDKDF (reference sequence). The CDR3 sequence is 15 residues long. J lost 6 bases, V lost 1 base, and 4 bases had no gene match.

V gene TRBV29-1 combines with J gene TRBJ2-7; TRBD2 might be the D (6 bases). The germline gives CDR1 SQVTM, CDR2 ANQGSEA. Trimming shortened V by 7 bases and J by 5 bases, and 12 bases separated the two germline ends. CDR3 length equals 11 residues. The CDR3 sequence: CSGGGRDEQYF. CDR3 DNA: TGCAGCGGGGGAGGACGGGACGAGCAGTACTTC.

This chain links TRBV7-9 with TRBJ2-7, with 8 positions matching TRBD1. This CDR3 contains 12 residues. CDR1 SEHNR and CDR2 FQNEAQ come from the germline V gene (reference sequence). V lost 7 bases and J lost 5; bases outside the gene matches: 4. CDR3 in amino acids: CASTQGADEQYF. In DNA form, the CDR3 reads TGTGCCAGCACCCAGGGGGCAGACGAGCAGTACTTC. The full variable domain, completed using reference TRBV7-9 and TRBJ2-7, is DTGVSQNPRHKITKRGQNVTFRCDPISEHNRLYWYRQTLGQGPEFLTYFQNEAQLEKSRLLSDRFSAERPKGSFSTLEIQRTEQGDSAMYLCASTQGADEQYFGPGTRLTVT.

V and J are TRBV5-1 and TRBJ2-6; D unresolved. This CDR3 has 16 amino acids. The germline V gene has CDR1 SGHRS and CDR2 YFSETQ. V was cut by 1 base and J by 4 bases, with 12 bases left in between. The CDR3 spells CASSLSGLPGANVLTF. CDR3 coding DNA: TGCGCCAGCAGCTTGTCTGGGCTCCCCGGGGCCAACGTCCTGACTTTC.

In its sample, this clone was seen a few times. V usage is TRBV7-9 and J usage is TRBJ2-1, with a possible D match to TRBD2 (5 bases). With 5 bases removed from V and 4 bases from J, the gap between germline ends came to 24 bases. This CDR3 has 18 residues. The germline gives CDR1 SEHNR, CDR2 FQNEAQ (reference sequence). In DNA, the CDR3 is TGTGCCAGCAGCCCCGGGTTAGCGCGGATCGAAAAGTACAATGAGCAGTTCTTC. Amino acid sequence: CASSPGLARIEKYNEQFF.

This clone appeared once. The J gene is TRBJ2-1, the V gene TRBV18; TRBD2 agrees at 8 bases. The CDR3 is made up of 16 amino acids. CDR1 is KGHSH, CDR2 LQKENI, per germline. The J segment lost 4 bases and the V segment lost 3 bases, leaving 8 bases of the junction unmatched. The CDR3 protein is CASSPKISGGYNEQFF. CDR3 sequence (DNA): TGTGCCAGCTCACCGAAAATCTCGGGGGGGTACAATGAGCAGTTCTTC.

The rearrangement joins TRBV30 to TRBJ2-5; TRBD1 matches 7 bases. CDR3 length: 14 residues. Germline-derived CDR1 and CDR2 are GTSNPN and SVGIG (reference sequence). The V and J ends lost 5 bases and 11 bases, in that order; junction bases with no gene match: 17. This CDR3 is CAWVLPDRVGEQYF. The CDR3 DNA reads as TGTGCCTGGGTATTACCCGACAGGGTAGGAGAGCAGTACTTC. Using reference TRBV30 and TRBJ2-5 for the parts outside the CDR3, the full variable domain is SQTIHQWPATLVQPVGSPLSLECTVEGTSNPNLYWYRQAAGRGLQLLFYSVGIGQISSEVPQNLSASRPQDRQFILSSKKLLLSDSGFYLCAWVLPDRVGEQYFGPGTRLLVL.

This clone was observed a single time. The rearrangement links TRBV19 to TRBJ2-1; 10 bases line up with TRBD1. The CDR3 has 14 amino acids. J was trimmed by 8 bases and V by 7 bases; bases with no gene match: 8. CDR1 is LNHDA and CDR2 is SQIVND in the germline V gene (reference sequence). For the CDR3, the DNA is TGTGCCAGTAAACCTGGACAGGGGGAGGATGAGCAGTTCTTC. It yields the protein CASKPGQGEDEQFF.

The chain combines TRBV27 with TRBJ2-2; TRBD1 is a possible D gene (6 bases). The CDR3 covers 16 residues. The germline gives CDR1 MNHEY, CDR2 SMNVEV (reference sequence). The V and J ends lost 4 bases and 1 base respectively, with 13 bases between them. The CDR3 loop reads CASSWKGDLNTGELFF. For the CDR3, the DNA is TGTGCCAGCAGTTGGAAGGGGGATCTGAACACCGGGGAGCTGTTTTTT.

The V and J genes are TRBV19 and TRBJ1-1; a weak D match, TRBD1 (5 bases). From germline, CDR1 is LNHDA and CDR2 SQIVND (reference sequence). This CDR3 contains 14 residues. The V and J ends lost 3 bases and 1 base respectively, with 9 bases between them. CDR3 bases: TGTGCCAGTAGTATCGGGACTTCGAACACTGAAGCTTTCTTT. It translates to CASSIGTSNTEAFF.

The rearrangement joins TRBV27 to TRBJ2-7, with D possibly matching TRBD1 (5 bases). Germline assignment: CDR1 MNHEY and CDR2 SMNVEV (reference sequence). The CDR3 is 14 residues long. Trimming removed 5 bases from V and 2 bases from J, with 13 bases in between. The CDR3 reads CASSTQGRAYEQYF. In DNA, the CDR3 is TGTGCCAGCAGTACTCAGGGTAGGGCCTACGAGCAGTACTTC.

The rearrangement links TRBV10-3 to TRBJ2-1, with TRBD1 matching over 10 bases. There are 13 residues in the CDR3. Germline CDR1 ENHRY, CDR2 SYGVKD. The junction had 7 bases not matched to a gene; V was cut back by 10 bases and J by 7 bases. The CDR3: CASWDRGFNEQFF. The CDR3 bases are TGTGCCAGCTGGGACAGGGGTTTTAATGAGCAGTTCTTC.

This rearrangement joins TRBV10-3 to TRBJ1-2, with a weak D call TRBD1 (6 bases). Deletions cut 2 bases from V and 8 bases from J, with 21 bases between. The germline CDR1 and CDR2 sequences are ENHRY and SYGVKD. The CDR3 consists of 16 residues. Written as DNA, the CDR3 is TGTGCCATCAGTGAGATGGTAACAGGGAGATCTATCGGCTACACCTTC. Its translation is CAISEMVTGRSIGYTF.

This chain connects TRBV27 to TRBJ2-3; 10 positions match TRBD2. Germline lookup yields CDR1 MNHEY and CDR2 SMNVEV (reference sequence). The CDR3 covers 15 residues. V dropped 5 bases and J dropped 6; count of bases not matched to a gene: 8. The CDR3 DNA is TGTGCCAGCAGTCCCCAGCGGGGGGGCCCGGATACGCAGTATTTT. This encodes CASSPQRGGPDTQYF.

This clone has at least ten counts. The rearrangement uses TRBV7-9 and TRBJ1-2, with D perhaps TRBD1 (5 bases). The CDR3 length is 14 residues. V was cut by 1 base and J by 5 bases, with 11 bases left in between. Germline CDR1 and CDR2: SEHNR and FQNEAQ (reference sequence). CDR3 bases: TGTGCCAGCAGCTTAGACGACAGTTGGTATGGCTACACCTTC. It yields the protein CASSLDDSWYGYTF.

The CDR3: CATSRQWTGGFSPLHF. Written as DNA, the CDR3 is TGTGCCACCAGCCGACAGTGGACAGGGGGCTTTTCACCCCTCCACTTT. The V and J genes are TRBV15 and TRBJ1-6; 11 positions match TRBD1. V was clipped by 5 bases and J by 9 bases; unmatched bases: 9. The CDR3 has 16 amino acids. Germline V gene data show CDR1 as LNHNV and CDR2 as YYDKDF (reference sequence).

V gene TRBV5-6 combines with J gene TRBJ1-6; 7 bases agree with TRBD1. CDR3 length equals 13 residues. The V segment lost 7 bases and the J segment 7 bases; nucleotides outside the gene matches: 5. Germline V gene lookup returns CDR1 SGHDT and CDR2 YYEEEE. The CDR3 DNA reads as TGTGCCAGCGGCGGACAGGAAAATTCACCCCTCCACTTT. Translating gives CASGGQENSPLHF.

The genes are TRBV27 and TRBJ1-1, with 9 bases that match TRBD1. CDR3 length equals 14 residues. The V gene end was trimmed by 6 bases and the J gene end by 4 bases; junction bases not matched to a gene: 6. Germline CDR1 reads MNHEY; CDR2 reads SMNVEV (reference sequence). The DNA for the CDR3 is TGTGCCAGCAGCCTCTCGACAGGGGGCACTGAAGCTTTCTTT. Protein: CASSLSTGGTEAFF.

This clone appeared once. The CDR3 nucleotides read TGTGCCAGCAGCCCACGACAGGGGGAGACCCAGTACTTC. Its protein is CASSPRQGETQYF. This chain connects TRBV9 to TRBJ2-5; 8 nucleotides line up with TRBD1. The CDR3 extends over 13 amino acids. Germline CDR1 reads SGDLS; CDR2 reads YYNGEE. Trimming at V came to 4 bases and at J to 5 bases, leaving 4 bases not matched to a gene. Full variable domain (rest looked up from reference TRBV9 and TRBJ2-5): DSGVTQTPKHLITATGQRVTLRCSPRSGDLSVYWYQQSLDQGLQFLIQYYNGEERAKGNILERFSAQQFPDLHSELNLSSLELGDSALYFCASSPRQGETQYFGPGTRLLVL.

The genes are TRBV18 and TRBJ2-7; 8 bases are a match to TRBD1. The length of the CDR3 is 14 residues. In germline, CDR1 is KGHSH, CDR2 LQKENI. V lost 2 bases and J lost 1; bases outside the gene matches: 1. The CDR3 loop reads CASSPGTGSYEQYF. CDR3 DNA: TGTGCCAGCTCACCAGGGACAGGTTCCTACGAGCAGTACTTC. Using reference TRBV18 and TRBJ2-7 for the parts outside the CDR3, the full variable domain is NAGVMQNPRHLVRRRGQEARLRCSPMKGHSHVYWYRQLPEEGLKFMVYLQKENIIDESGMPKERFSAEFPKEGPSILRIQQVVRGDSAAYFCASSPGTGSYEQYFGPGTRLTVT.

This clone was observed a single time. This chain uses TRBV30 with TRBJ2-1, with 8 bases aligning to TRBD1. Germline V gene data show CDR1 as GTSNPN and CDR2 as SVGIG (reference sequence). The V gene end was trimmed by 0 bases and the J gene end by 8 bases; junction bases not matched to a gene: 6. The CDR3 is 14 amino acids. The DNA of the CDR3 is TGTGCCTGGAGTGTTGGCAGGGGGCAGGATGAGCAGTTCTTC. This gives the protein CAWSVGRGQDEQFF.

The V and J genes are TRBV5-1 and TRBJ2-1; 11 bases are a match to TRBD2. The CDR3 has 15 residues. After removal of 7 bases from V and 6 bases from J, the junction contained 9 bases not matched to a gene. Germline V lookup: CDR1 SGHRS, CDR2 YFSETQ. CDR3 DNA sequence: TGCGCCAGCTCCCTCCCGACTAGCGGGGCCAATGAGCAGTTCTTC. It yields the protein CASSLPTSGANEQFF. Supplemented by reference TRBV5-1 and TRBJ2-1, the full variable domain reads KAGVTQTPRYLIKTRGQQVTLSCSPISGHRSVSWYQQTPGQGLQFLFEYFSETQRNKGNFPGRFSGRQFSNSRSEMNVSTLELGDSALYLCASSLPTSGANEQFFGPGTRLTVL.